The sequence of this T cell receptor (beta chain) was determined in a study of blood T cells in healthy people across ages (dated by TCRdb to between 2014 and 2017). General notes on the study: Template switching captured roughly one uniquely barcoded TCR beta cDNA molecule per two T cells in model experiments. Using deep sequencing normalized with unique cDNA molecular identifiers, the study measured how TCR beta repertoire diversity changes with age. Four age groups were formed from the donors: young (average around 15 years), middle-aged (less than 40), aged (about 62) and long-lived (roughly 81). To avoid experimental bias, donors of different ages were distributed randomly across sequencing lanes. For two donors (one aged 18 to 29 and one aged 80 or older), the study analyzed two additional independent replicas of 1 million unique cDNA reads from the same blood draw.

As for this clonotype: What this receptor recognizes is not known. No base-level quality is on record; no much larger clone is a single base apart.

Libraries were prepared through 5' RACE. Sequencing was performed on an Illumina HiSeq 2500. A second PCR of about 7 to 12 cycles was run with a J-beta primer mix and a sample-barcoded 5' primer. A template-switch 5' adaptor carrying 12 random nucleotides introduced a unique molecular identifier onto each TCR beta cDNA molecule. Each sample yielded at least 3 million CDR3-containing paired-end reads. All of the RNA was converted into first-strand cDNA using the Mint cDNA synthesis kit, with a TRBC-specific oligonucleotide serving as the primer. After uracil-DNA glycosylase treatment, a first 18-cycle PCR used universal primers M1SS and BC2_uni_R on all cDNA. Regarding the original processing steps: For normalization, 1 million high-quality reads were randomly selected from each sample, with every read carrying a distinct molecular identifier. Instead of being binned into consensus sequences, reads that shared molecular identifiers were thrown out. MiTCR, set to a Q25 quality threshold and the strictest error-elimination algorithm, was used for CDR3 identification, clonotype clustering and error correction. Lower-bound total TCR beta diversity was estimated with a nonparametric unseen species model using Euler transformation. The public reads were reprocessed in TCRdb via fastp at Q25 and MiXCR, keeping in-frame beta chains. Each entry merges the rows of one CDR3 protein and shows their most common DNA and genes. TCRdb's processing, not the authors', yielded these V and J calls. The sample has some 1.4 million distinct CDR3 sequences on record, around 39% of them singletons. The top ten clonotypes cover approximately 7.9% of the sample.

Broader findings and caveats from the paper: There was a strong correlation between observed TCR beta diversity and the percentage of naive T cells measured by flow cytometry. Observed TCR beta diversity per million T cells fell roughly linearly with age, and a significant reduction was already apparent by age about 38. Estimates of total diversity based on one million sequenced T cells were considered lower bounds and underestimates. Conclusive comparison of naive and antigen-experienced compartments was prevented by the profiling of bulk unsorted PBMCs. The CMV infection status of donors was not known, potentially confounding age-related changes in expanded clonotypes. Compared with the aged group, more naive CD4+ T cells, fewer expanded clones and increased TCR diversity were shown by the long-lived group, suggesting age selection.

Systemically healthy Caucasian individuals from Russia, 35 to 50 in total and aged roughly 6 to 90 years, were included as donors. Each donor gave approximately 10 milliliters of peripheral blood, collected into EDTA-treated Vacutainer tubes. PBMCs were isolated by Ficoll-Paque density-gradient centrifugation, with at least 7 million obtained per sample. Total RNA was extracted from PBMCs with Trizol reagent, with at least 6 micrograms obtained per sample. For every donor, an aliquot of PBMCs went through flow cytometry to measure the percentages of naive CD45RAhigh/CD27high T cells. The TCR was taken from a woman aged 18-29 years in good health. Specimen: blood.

The CDR3 region reads CASRIQGGQPQHF. The DNA sequence is as follows: TGTGCCAGCAGGATACAGGGAGGTCAGCCCCAGCATTTT. Recombination joined TRBV6-2 or TRBV6-3 with TRBJ1-5; TRBD1 is a weak D gene call, 6 bases matching. The germline V gene gives CDR1 as MNHEY and CDR2 as SVGEGT. V is cut by 6 bases and J by 6 bases, and the space between the germline ends is 12 bases. The cysteine opens and the phenylalanine closes a CDR3 of 13 amino acids. Only CDR3 DNA is held: 39 bases, read in frame from base 1.